The 14 T cell receptor beta chains below come from one sample, sequenced in a study of shared clonotypes between healthy human individuals. TCRdb keeps only in-frame clones here, not all; method: immunoSEQ multiplex PCR. The repertoire includes fewer than 200,000 clones, 90% to 95% of them detected once, and about 0.07% sits in the top ten. Sequencing input: naive CD4+ T cells sorted from blood. The subset was: CD45RA+ positively selected. These receptors all stem from a woman under 40 in good health.

The chain combines TRBV7-9 with TRBJ2-1, with 7 positions matching TRBD1. Trimming cost V 4 bases and J 2 bases; bases outside gene matches: 8. The germline V gene has CDR1 SEHNR and CDR2 FQNEAQ (reference sequence). CDR3 length: 16 amino acids. The CDR3 is CASSSITGDAYNEQFF. The CDR3 nucleotides read TGTGCCAGCAGCTCTATTACAGGGGATGCCTACAATGAGCAGTTCTTC.

The chain has TRBV27 and TRBJ1-2; D gene ambiguous. The germline V gene has CDR1 MNHEY and CDR2 SMNVEV (reference sequence). V lost 2 bases to trimming and J lost 4 bases, with 11 bases between them. The CDR3 is made up of 14 amino acids. The CDR3 DNA sequence: TGTGCCAGCAGTTTAAACGGGGTCGGCTATGGCTACACCTTC. Translating it yields CASSLNGVGYGYTF.

The J gene is TRBJ2-7, the V gene TRBV18; maybe TRBD2 (5 bases). CDR1 and CDR2 (germline): KGHSH, LQKENI. This CDR3 spans 11 amino acids. Trimming pared 6 bases from V and 4 bases from J, leaving 7 bases between. CDR3 nucleotides: TGTGCCAGCTCGGAGGAATACGAGCAGTACTTC. Translation gives CASSEEYEQYF.

The chain has TRBV21-1 and TRBJ1-4. TRBV21-1 is a listed pseudogene. The CDR3 sequence is 15 residues long. The CDR3 loop is CASSKVVGPNEKLFF. The CDR3 DNA sequence: TGTGCCAGCAGCAAAGTGGTCGGACCTAATGAAAAACTGTTTTTT.

The sample holds a few counts of this clone. The chain recombines TRBV4-2 with TRBJ2-7; 7 bases line up with TRBD1. Germline assignment: CDR1 LGHNA and CDR2 YNFKEQ. The ends lost 1 base at V and 3 bases at J; junction bases unmatched: 6. The CDR3 extends over 15 amino acids. Written as DNA, the CDR3 is TGTGCCAGCAGCCAAGTTAACAGGGGCAACTACGAGCAGTACTTC. Translation: CASSQVNRGNYEQYF.

The J gene is TRBJ2-5, the V gene TRBV7-2; no clear D gene. TRBJ2-7 matches the DNA end more closely, so the J call is doubtful. Germline V gives CDR1 SGHTA, CDR2 FQGNSA. This CDR3 region has 13 residues. The CDR3 reads CASSISRRSEQYF. The DNA for the CDR3 is TGTGCCAGCAGCATATCGAGACGTAGCGAGCAGTACTTC.

The chain links TRBV21-1 to TRBJ1-2. TRBV21-1 is classified as a pseudogene. This CDR3 contains 12 residues. CDR3 DNA sequence: TGTGCCAGCAGCACCCCCTACGATGGCTACACCTTC. Amino acid sequence: CASSTPYDGYTF.

The CDR3 nucleotides are TGTGCCAGCAGCTTAGCTTCCGGGATGGGGGCGGGTTACAATGAGCAGTTCTTC. Translation gives CASSLASGMGAGYNEQFF. The chain joins TRBV11-2 to TRBJ2-1, with D possibly matching TRBD1 (6 bases). Looked up from germline, CDR1 is SGHAT and CDR2 is FQNNGV. This CDR3 has 18 residues. Trimming left V 1 base short and J 4 bases short, with 20 bases between.

The chain links TRBV30 to TRBJ1-5; no firm D call. Trimming shortened V by 1 base and J by 0 bases, and 4 bases separated the two germline ends. CDR1 is GTSNPN, CDR2 SVGIG, per germline (reference sequence). The CDR3 length is 13 residues. The CDR3 region is CAWSGGSNQPQHF. The DNA for the CDR3 is TGTGCCTGGAGTGGAGGTAGCAATCAGCCCCAGCATTTT.

The chain is built from TRBV5-1 and TRBJ1-4, with 7 bases fitting TRBD1. Germline CDR1 and CDR2: SGHRS and YFSETQ. The ends lost 0 bases at V and 5 bases at J; junction bases unmatched: 1. The length of the CDR3 is 14 residues. CDR3: CASSLAGGNEKLFF. DNA for the CDR3: TGCGCCAGCAGCTTGGCAGGGGGAAATGAAAAACTGTTTTTT.

CDR3 protein: CASSPGVEAFF. The CDR3 DNA is TGTGCCAGCAGCCCAGGAGTTGAAGCTTTCTTT. V and J are TRBV7-8 and TRBJ1-1; D ambiguous. V was pared by 5 bases and J by 7 bases, with 8 bases between. The V gene's germline CDR1 is SGHVS and CDR2 FQNEAQ. The CDR3 is made up of 11 amino acids.

This chain connects TRBV18 to TRBJ2-7; TRBD2 matches 8 bases. The junction had 20 bases not matched to a gene; V was cut back by 4 bases and J by 6 bases. There are 18 residues in the CDR3. The V gene's germline CDR1 is KGHSH and CDR2 LQKENI. CDR3 bases: TGTGCCAGCTCACGACGGGGCAGCGCGACGGGAGGGATGGCCGAGCAGTACTTC. Protein product: CASSRRGSATGGMAEQYF.

This clone was found once. This CDR3 reads CASSFGSSGANVLTF. The CDR3 bases are TGTGCCAGCAGTTTCGGGAGCTCTGGGGCCAACGTCCTGACTTTC. The chain combines TRBV6-6 with TRBJ2-6; D might be TRBD2 (6 bases). Germline CDR1 is MNHNY and CDR2 is SVGAGI (reference sequence). CDR3 length equals 15 residues. V lost 4 bases and J lost 0, with 7 bases in between.

CDR3 nucleotide sequence: TGTGCCAGCAACCCCAGTAGCTCCTACGAGCAGTACTTC. Amino acids: CASNPSSSYEQYF. The chain links TRBV28 to TRBJ2-7; the D is unclear. The V end lost 7 bases, the J end lost 0 bases, and 10 bases lay between the germline ends. The V gene's germline CDR1 is MDHEN and CDR2 SYDVKM. This CDR3 is built from 13 residues.